This passage covers 16 T cell receptor beta chains from one sample sequenced in a study of T cells after yellow fever vaccination. TCRdb reprocessed the 5' RACE reads via MiXCR and lists one record per CDR3 protein. This sample has about 350,000 distinct CDR3 sequences; about 4% occur once, and the top ten carry around 24%. This sample comprised PBMCs, obtained 5 days after the yellow fever booster vaccination. All receptors derive from a man between 18 and 29 years old who received the YFV17D yellow fever vaccine.

The chain joins TRBV11-2 to TRBJ2-5, with D maybe TRBD2 (5 bases). Germline V gene lookup returns CDR1 SGHAT and CDR2 FQNNGV. This CDR3 has 14 amino acids. Between the trimmed V and J ends, which lost 6 bases and 1 base, there was a span of 12 bases. The chain's CDR3 is CASSLWGVQETQYF. DNA for the CDR3: TGTGCCAGCAGTTTGTGGGGAGTCCAAGAGACCCAGTACTTC.

This clonotype was counted many times. The chain combines TRBV4-2 with TRBJ2-1; 10 bases fit TRBD2. CDR3 length: 15 residues. The junction had 7 bases not matched to a gene; V was cut back by 6 bases and J by 5 bases. Germline lookup yields CDR1 LGHNA and CDR2 YNFKEQ. CDR3 loop: CASSPRAGGNNEQFF. CDR3 sequence (DNA): TGTGCCAGCAGTCCTCGAGCGGGGGGGAACAATGAGCAGTTCTTC.

This clonotype has only a few counts. The V gene is TRBV6-6, the J gene TRBJ2-3; TRBD2 agrees at 7 bases. The CDR3 contains 15 residues. V shed 2 bases, J shed 2 bases, and the junction held 4 bases outside the gene matches. In germline, CDR1 is MNHNY, CDR2 SVGAGI (reference sequence). CDR3 protein: CASSYLGGYTDTQYF. For the CDR3, the DNA is TGTGCCAGCAGTTACCTCGGGGGGTACACAGATACGCAGTATTTT.

The chain combines TRBV6-6 with TRBJ2-4; maybe TRBD1 (6 bases). Trimming took 5 bases from V and 15 from J, leaving 14 bases between them. The length of the CDR3 is 11 residues. CDR1 is MNHNY, CDR2 SVGAGI, per germline (reference sequence). CDR3 coding DNA: TGTGCCAGCAGTGCTCAACAGGGACCGTACTTC. Its translation: CASSAQQGPYF.

This clonotype was counted many times. CDR3 residues: CSAGKDGNQPQHF. The CDR3 coding sequence is TGCAGTGCGGGGAAAGACGGGAATCAGCCCCAGCATTTT. This chain uses TRBV20-1 with TRBJ1-5; no definite D call. Trimming left V 6 bases short and J 4 bases short, with 13 bases between. CDR3 size: 13 residues. Per germline, CDR1 DFQATT and CDR2 SNEGSKA (reference sequence).

The chain combines TRBV19 with TRBJ2-7; D is unclear. Looked up from germline, CDR1 is LNHDA and CDR2 is SQIVND (reference sequence). Trimming stripped 2 bases from V and 2 bases from J, with 10 bases between. The length of the CDR3 is 14 residues. CDR3 in amino acids: CASSILGQPYEQYF. Written as DNA, the CDR3 is TGTGCCAGTAGTATACTCGGTCAGCCCTACGAGCAGTACTTC.

At least ten counts were recorded for this clonotype. V gene TRBV15 combines with J gene TRBJ2-7, with 11 bases that match TRBD1. This CDR3 spans 14 amino acids. Germline-derived CDR1 and CDR2 are LNHNV and YYDKDF (reference sequence). J lost 5 bases, V lost 3 bases, and 3 bases had no gene match. The CDR3 loop is CATSRDRGPNEQYF. The CDR3 DNA is TGTGCCACCAGCAGGGACAGGGGGCCGAACGAGCAGTACTTC.

This clonotype was picked up many times. This chain links TRBV7-9 with TRBJ2-5; 13 bases align to TRBD2. This CDR3 region has 15 residues. Germline V CDR1 and CDR2: SEHNR, FQNEAQ (reference sequence). V gave up 5 bases and J gave up 5 bases; unmatched junction bases: 5. The CDR3 DNA sequence: TGTGCCAGCAGCCCGGGACTAGCGGGGTTGGAGACCCAGTACTTC. Protein product: CASSPGLAGLETQYF.

This clonotype turned up a few times. The V gene is TRBV6-2 or TRBV6-3, the J gene TRBJ2-5; no clear D gene. V was trimmed by 4 bases and J by 1 base, leaving 10 bases between them. The germline V gene has CDR1 MNHEY and CDR2 SVGEGT. This CDR3 is built from 14 residues. The CDR3 protein is CASSFTPRQETQYF. The CDR3 DNA follows: TGTGCCAGCAGTTTTACTCCTCGCCAAGAGACCCAGTACTTC.

In its sample, this clonotype was seen a few times. The chain couples TRBV11-2 to TRBJ2-3; 11 bases agree with TRBD2. Germline CDR1 SGHAT, CDR2 FQNNGV. The CDR3 spans 14 residues. V gave up 4 bases and J gave up 6 bases; unmatched junction bases: 3. Here the CDR3 reads CASSSRLAGDTQYF. As DNA, the CDR3 is TGTGCCAGCAGCTCCAGACTAGCGGGGGATACGCAGTATTTT.

This clonotype was counted between two and nine times. This chain connects TRBV28 to TRBJ1-2, with D possibly TRBD1 on 6 matching bases. This CDR3 is 15 amino acids long. Germline CDR1 and CDR2: MDHEN and SYDVKM. Trimming took off 1 base at V and 0 bases at J, with 9 bases between the two ends. This chain's CDR3 is CASSLSAGANYGYTF. The CDR3 nucleotides read TGTGCCAGCAGTTTATCGGCAGGGGCTAACTATGGCTACACCTTC.

This clonotype has ten or more counts. V is TRBV25-1 and J is TRBJ1-1; no firm D call. Trimming removed 8 bases at V and 5 bases at J, with 12 bases between. The germline V gene has CDR1 MGHDK and CDR2 SYGVNS. The CDR3 spans 12 residues. CDR3 DNA: TGTGCCAGCTCCATTGGTAAGACTGAAGCTTTCTTT. Translated: CASSIGKTEAFF.

The chain links TRBV27 to TRBJ1-2, with 9 bases lining up with TRBD1. Germline V gene lookup returns CDR1 MNHEY and CDR2 SMNVEV (reference sequence). The ends lost 7 bases at V and 7 bases at J; junction bases unmatched: 7. There are 13 residues in the CDR3. Written as DNA, the CDR3 is TGTGCCAGCACCGGGACAGGGTCGGCTGGCTACACCTTC. Translation: CASTGTGSAGYTF.

This clonotype was counted many times. This chain connects TRBV5-1 to TRBJ2-1; 14 bases agree with TRBD2. The germline CDR1 and CDR2 sequences are SGHRS and YFSETQ. CDR3 size: 17 residues. The V and J ends lost 4 bases and 7 bases, in that order; junction bases with no gene match: 10. The CDR3 DNA reads TGCGCCAGCAGCACCGGCAGACTAGCGGGGGGGGTAAATGAGCAGTTCTTC. This sequence encodes CASSTGRLAGGVNEQFF.

Ten or more counts support this clonotype. J is TRBJ2-1 and V is TRBV7-3, with unresolved D. The CDR3 is made up of 15 amino acids. Germline V gene data show CDR1 as SGHTA and CDR2 as FQGTGA. V lost 5 bases and J 0 bases, leaving 11 bases between the germline ends. The CDR3 protein is CASSLWGSSYNEQFF. DNA of the CDR3: TGTGCCAGCAGCCTATGGGGTAGCTCCTACAATGAGCAGTTCTTC.

The table lists this clonotype with a few counts. This chain joins TRBV9 and TRBJ2-1, with D possibly being TRBD1 (6 bases). Looked up from germline, CDR1 is SGDLS and CDR2 is YYNGEE. This CDR3 contains 15 residues. V gave up 2 bases and J gave up 2 bases, with 11 bases separating them. CDR3 coding DNA: TGTGCCAGCAGCGTGAAGGGGGATACCTACAATGAGCAGTTCTTC. Protein product: CASSVKGDTYNEQFF. The full variable domain, in which reference TRBV9 and TRBJ2-1 provide the parts outside the CDR3, is DSGVTQTPKHLITATGQRVTLRCSPRSGDLSVYWYQQSLDQGLQFLIQYYNGEERAKGNILERFSAQQFPDLHSELNLSSLELGDSALYFCASSVKGDTYNEQFFGPGTRLTVL.